This T cell receptor (beta chain) was documented in a study of read filtering for tumor transcriptome and immune sequencing. From roughly 400 ng of RNA, a library with molecular barcoded alpha/delta and beta/gamma adaptors was made. TCRdb recomputed calls from the reads with MiXCR, one row per CDR3 protein. The sample records 35,000 to 50,000 distinct CDR3 sequences, around 19% being singletons. Trimming left V 11 bases short and J 6 bases short, with 13 bases between. The CDR3 covers 12 residues. The material sequenced was a population of CD138-negative cells sorted from bone marrow. The receptor was derived from a donor over 35 with multiple myeloma. V usage is TRBV12-3 or TRBV12-4 and J usage is TRBJ2-2; the D is unclear. The CDR3 loop reads CASHETPGELFF. The CDR3 DNA reads as TGTGCCTCTCACGAAACCCCCGGGGAGCTGTTTTTT.